This TCR beta chain came from a study of regulatory T cells in long-lasting Graves disease (dated by TCRdb to about 2021). Describing the broader study: To count as having persistent Graves' disease, a patient had to have received antithyroid drug treatment for over 5 years with TSH receptor autoantibodies remaining persistently positive. A total of roughly 35 samples were covered by TCR sequencing, comprising approximately 13 persistent and some 20 newly diagnosed Graves' disease patients. Persistent Graves' disease patients in the clinical cohort had taken antithyroid drugs for about 9.7 years on average. This study used TCR sequencing and RNA sequencing of peripheral blood to compare persistent Graves' disease patients against newly diagnosed Graves' disease patients. The study was registered as a clinical trial and conducted in China.

The investigation overall reported the following: Persistent disease showed preferential use of TRBV28, TRBJ1-2 and TRBJ2-5, whereas newly diagnosed disease favored TRBV20-1 and TRBJ2-1. As a limitation, the authors acknowledged that the small sample size may reduce accuracy. Persistent patients shared more public clonotypes among themselves (around 3,000) than newly diagnosed patients did (more than 950). Sequencing and analysis were limited to the TCR beta chain. Compared with newly diagnosed patients, patients with persistent Graves' disease had lower TCR Shannon entropy and fewer highly expanded clones, which suggests clonal expansion. Only peripheral blood was studied, because thyroid tissue, the primary lesion, was inaccessible.

This clonotype was observed a few times. The antigen this receptor binds is unknown. No much larger clonotype is one base removed from it; base qualities were not supplied. Libraries were made using multiplex PCR. Instrument on record: Illumina HiSeq 4000. CDR3 regions were amplified by Arm-PCR with iRepertoire HTBI primers to construct TCR beta libraries. Gel purification was performed on PCR products prior to sequencing. On the authors' methods: A total of 62 TRBV and 14 TRBJ segments were identified across samples and were used for gene usage analysis of CDR3 amino acid clonotypes. COPE and FqMerger were used to merge the filtered high-quality paired reads into contigs. BLAST was used to align contigs to IMGT TRBV, TRBD and TRBJ reference genes, with CDR3 defined following IMGT. Clonotypes above 0.1% frequency were classified as highly expanded clones. Shannon entropy was used to measure repertoire diversity, and the Gini coefficient was used to measure V-J evenness. A clonotype was considered public if more than one individual shared it. The raw public data were reprocessed by TCRdb itself: fastp quality trimming at Q25, MiXCR clonotype calling, in-frame beta chains only. Every entry covers one CDR3 protein and lists the most common genes and DNA from its rows. TCRdb's processing, not the study's, gives the V and J calls here. The sample includes 400,000 or so distinct CDR3 sequences, with around 24% observed a single time. Roughly 26% of the sample is in the top ten clones.

The sample's time point label, in plain terms: persistent/refractory GD, antithyroid drugs over 5 years with positive TRAb. For both TCR sequencing and RNA sequencing, RNA was extracted from PBMCs in TRIzol. Graves' disease was diagnosed according to American Thyroid Association guidelines. Patients for the study were recruited at an endocrinology department in Xi'an, China. From each patient, approximately 9.9 milliliters of peripheral blood was collected into an EDTA anticoagulant tube. Ficoll Paque Plus density gradient separation was used to isolate PBMCs, and no further T cell sorting was performed. An Agilent 2100 Bioanalyzer and agarose gel were used to check RNA quality, while a NanoDrop 2000 measured RNA concentration. The junction shows trimming of 0 bases on V and 5 bases on J, and the gene matches do not reach 5 bases of it. Taken from the germline V gene (reference sequence), the CDR1 and CDR2 loops are SEHNR and FQNEAQ. Including cysteine and phenylalanine, the CDR3 has 15 amino acids. The retained sequence is limited to the CDR3, 45 bases, with the frame set at the first base.

Sequenced material: peripheral blood mononuclear cells (PBMCs), taken when the disease was refractory, from a patient treated with antithyroid drugs. The source is a female donor with Graves disease. The V gene is TRBV7-9 and the J gene is TRBJ2-7, with 9 bases aligning to TRBD1. CDR3 region: CASSLAWTGVDEQYF. The DNA reads TGTGCCAGCAGCTTAGCGTGGACAGGGGTCGACGAGCAGTACTTC.